Detailed here is one TCR beta chain. The target antigen is unknown. This entry is derived from a study of Ad26.COV2.S vaccination and SARS-CoV-2 variants. In the study overall: Sample donor was a member of the COV1001 Ad26.COV2.S trial arm.

The study, taken as a whole, reports: Placebo recipients trailed vaccine recipients in spike-specific TCR breadth. Breadth and depth estimates from TCRs may understate total T cell responses.

CDR1 and CDR2 from the germline V gene are MNHEY and SMNVEV (reference sequence). Trimming stripped 9 bases from V and 0 bases from J, with 21 bases between. This CDR3 region has 17 residues. The repertoire was sequenced with immunoSEQ multiplex PCR; TCRdb's copy has only in-frame clones and lacks some. Here the sample spans more than 400,000 clones, approximately 92% being singletons. As to treatment: 15 to 20 received Ad26.COV2.S at low or high dose, single or two shots; roughly five received placebo; per-sample allocation not given. Collection of the samples took place on day 63 after the first injection of vaccine or placebo. An adult donor aged 18-55 years was enrolled in Boston.

The gene calls are TRBV27 and TRBJ1-5, with a tentative D call TRBD1 (6 bases). This clonotype was sampled from a person between 18 and 65 years old who received the Ad26.COV2.S COVID-19 vaccine or a placebo. Sequences were derived from peripheral blood, sampled in a trial of Ad26.COV2.S vaccine versus placebo. The CDR3 DNA sequence: TGTGCCAGGGGGTCGACAGGTCTAGAATATAGCAATCAGCCCCAGCATTTT. This encodes CARGSTGLEYSNQPQHF.